This TCR beta chain stems from a study of T-cell reconstitution after alpha-beta-depleted transplantation in children. Preparation of the TCRbeta library used unique molecular identifiers. TCRdb reprocessed the PCR reads via MiXCR and lists one record per CDR3 protein. The sample lists about 90,000 distinct CDR3 sequences, about 14% occurring once. General study results and limits: About two months after transplant, alpha-beta T cells reportedly came from several hundred expanded graft clones.

This clonotype was picked up a small number of times. Its antigen is as yet unknown. Germline-derived CDR1 and CDR2 are DFQATT and SNEGSKA (reference sequence). The CDR3 totals 10 residues. The source material was PBMCs, mostly from graft donor cells, sampled 180 days after TCRalphabeta/CD19-depleted stem cell transplant. This receptor was obtained from a male patient between 2 and 9 years old who had a stem cell transplant for acute lymphoblastic leukemia, so the T cells may come from the graft donor. The chain combines TRBV20-1 with TRBJ1-1; the D is unclear. CDR3 DNA sequence: TGCAGCGGCCCAAAGGCGGGAGCTTTCTTT. As protein: CSGPKAGAFF.